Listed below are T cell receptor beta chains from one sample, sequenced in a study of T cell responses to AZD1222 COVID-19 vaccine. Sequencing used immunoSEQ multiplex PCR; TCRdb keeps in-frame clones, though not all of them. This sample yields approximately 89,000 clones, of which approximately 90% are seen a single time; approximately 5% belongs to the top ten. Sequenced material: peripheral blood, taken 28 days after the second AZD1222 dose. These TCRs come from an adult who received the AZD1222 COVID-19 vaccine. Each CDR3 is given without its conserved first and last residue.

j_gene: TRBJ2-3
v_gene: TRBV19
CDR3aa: ASSILEGWSTDTQY

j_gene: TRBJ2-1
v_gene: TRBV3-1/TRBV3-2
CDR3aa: ASSFLGAHEQF

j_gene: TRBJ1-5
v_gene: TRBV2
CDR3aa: ASSVERWNNQPQH

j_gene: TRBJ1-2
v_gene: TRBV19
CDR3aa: ASSIDDRSYGYT

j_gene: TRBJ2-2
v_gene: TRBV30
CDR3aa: AWSYRTRYTGELF

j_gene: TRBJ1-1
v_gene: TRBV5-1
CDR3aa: ASSLVGGTGGAF

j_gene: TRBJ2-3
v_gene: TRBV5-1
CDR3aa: ASSPGQAQY

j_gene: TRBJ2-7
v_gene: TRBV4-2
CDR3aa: ASSQEPPRDTYEQY

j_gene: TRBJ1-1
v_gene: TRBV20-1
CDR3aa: SAIDRDTEAF

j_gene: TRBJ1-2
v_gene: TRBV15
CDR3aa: ATSRAGSNGYT

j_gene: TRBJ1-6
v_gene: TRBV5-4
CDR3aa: ASSLQGPNSPLH

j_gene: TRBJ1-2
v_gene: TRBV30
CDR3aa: AWKRDPGSYGYT

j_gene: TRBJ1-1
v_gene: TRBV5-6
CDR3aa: ASSSRDRGRTTEAF

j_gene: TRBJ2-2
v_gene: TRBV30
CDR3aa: AWTPQGRVEGTGELF

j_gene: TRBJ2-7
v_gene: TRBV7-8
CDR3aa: ASSLAHGSSYEQY

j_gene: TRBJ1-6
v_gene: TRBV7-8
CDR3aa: ASRPTGDHNSPLH

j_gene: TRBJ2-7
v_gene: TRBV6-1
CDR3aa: ASSEETGGAYEQY

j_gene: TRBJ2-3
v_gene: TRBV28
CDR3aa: ASSSPPRGPDTQY

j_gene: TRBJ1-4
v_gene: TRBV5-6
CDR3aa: ASSLYPTTNEKLF

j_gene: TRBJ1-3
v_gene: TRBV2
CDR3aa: ASRDSGVTGNTIY

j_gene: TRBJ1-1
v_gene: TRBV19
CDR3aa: ASSIARVFVQNTEAF

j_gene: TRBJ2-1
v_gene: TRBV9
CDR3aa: ASSVGQDWFNEQF

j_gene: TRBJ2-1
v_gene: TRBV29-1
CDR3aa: SVEGRGVYNEQF

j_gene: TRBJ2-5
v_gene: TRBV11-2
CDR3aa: ASSLGPGTLQETQY

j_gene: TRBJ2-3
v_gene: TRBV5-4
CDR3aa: ASSPDSLTDTQY

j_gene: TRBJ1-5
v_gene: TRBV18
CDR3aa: ASSPGPGGPQH

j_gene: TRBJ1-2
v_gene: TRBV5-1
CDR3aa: ASSAKGDTLNYGYT

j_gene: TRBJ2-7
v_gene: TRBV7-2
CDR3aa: ASSLASDSAIHD

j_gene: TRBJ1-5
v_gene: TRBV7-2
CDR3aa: ATRTSSGNNQPQH

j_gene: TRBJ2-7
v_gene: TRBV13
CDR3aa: ASSFQAGSEQY

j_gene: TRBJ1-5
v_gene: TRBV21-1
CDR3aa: ASSKFAQGCQPQH

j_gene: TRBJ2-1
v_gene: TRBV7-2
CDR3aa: ASRSRTGTGNEQF

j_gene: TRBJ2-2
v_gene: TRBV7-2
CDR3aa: ASSLVEAFNTGELF

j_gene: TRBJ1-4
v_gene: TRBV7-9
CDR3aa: ASSTHSQGPNEKLF

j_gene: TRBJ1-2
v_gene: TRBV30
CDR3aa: AWSVRRDVSGYT

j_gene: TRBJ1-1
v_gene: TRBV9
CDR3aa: ASSVMEDTEAF

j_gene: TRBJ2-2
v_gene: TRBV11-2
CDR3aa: ASSLVTGGTGELF

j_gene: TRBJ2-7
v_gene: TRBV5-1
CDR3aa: ASSLSGQGDLEQY

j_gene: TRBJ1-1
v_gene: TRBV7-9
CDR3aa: ASSQRTGNTEAF

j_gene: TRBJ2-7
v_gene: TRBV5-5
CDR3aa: ASSLDLSPPGQGFYEQY